The 14 T cell receptor beta chains below all came from one sample that was sequenced in a study of tumor T cells in aggressive B-cell lymphoma. The table came from immunoSEQ multiplex PCR; TCRdb's copy has only in-frame clones and leaves some out. The top ten hold about 3% of the sample, which has around 10,000 clones, nearly 95% seen once. Input material: tumor tissue. The receptors stem from an adult with diffuse large B cell lymphoma.

The chain is built from TRBV5-4 and TRBJ2-3, with 13 positions matching TRBD2. CDR1 and CDR2 from the germline V gene are SGHNT and YYREEE (reference sequence). This CDR3 is 14 amino acids long. The V and J ends lost 5 bases and 6 bases, in that order; junction bases with no gene match: 3. The CDR3 region has the DNA TGTGCCAGCAGGACTAGCGGGGGGTTCGATACGCAGTATTTT. It codes for CASRTSGGFDTQYF.

The V and J genes are TRBV15 and TRBJ2-1; 11 positions agree with TRBD2. Germline CDR1 is LNHNV and CDR2 is YYDKDF (reference sequence). Trimming at V came to 2 bases and at J to 4 bases, leaving 4 bases not matched to a gene. The CDR3 totals 16 residues. The CDR3 nucleotides are TGTGCCACCAGCAGAACTAGCGGGAGAAGGTACAATGAGCAGTTCTTC. This translates into CATSRTSGRRYNEQFF.

V and J are TRBV27 and TRBJ2-2, with D possibly being TRBD2 (6 bases). Trimming took 4 bases from V and 5 from J, leaving 8 bases between them. This CDR3 has 13 residues. Germline V gives CDR1 MNHEY, CDR2 SMNVEV (reference sequence). As DNA, the CDR3 is TGTGCCAGCAGTTGGGCGGGAACCGGGGAGCTGTTTTTT. Translating it yields CASSWAGTGELFF.

The CDR3 loop reads CASSLGGRGGVYEQYF. Here the CDR3 DNA reads TGTGCCAGCAGCTTAGGTGGGAGGGGGGGAGTCTACGAGCAGTACTTC. J is TRBJ2-5 and V is TRBV7-2; the D gene is possibly TRBD2 (7 bases). Judging by the DNA end, TRBJ2-7 fits better; the J call may be wrong. The CDR3 contains 16 residues. Germline V CDR1 and CDR2: SGHTA, FQGNSA.

The genes are TRBV11-3 and TRBJ2-2, with 7 bases that match TRBD1. The ends lost 5 bases at V and 4 bases at J; junction bases unmatched: 10. In germline, CDR1 is SGHNT, CDR2 YENEEA. The CDR3 has 16 residues. CDR3 in amino acids: CASSPRIQGSTGELFF. The CDR3 bases are TGTGCCAGCAGCCCCAGGATACAGGGGTCCACCGGGGAGCTGTTTTTT.

This clone was detected only once. Mismatch with germline at one junction end may stem from a read error. The J gene is TRBJ1-3, the V gene TRBV7-2; tentative D call: TRBD1 (5 bases). Germline CDR1 is SGHTA and CDR2 is FQGNSA. This CDR3 is 18 amino acids long. CDR3 bases: TGTGCCAGCAGCTCAGTGAACATAGGGGCTTATCGGGCAAACACCACATATTTT. Translated: CASSSVNIGAYRANTTYF.

V is TRBV5-3 and J is TRBJ1-1, with a tentative D call TRBD1 (5 bases). TRBV5-3 is reported as an ORF; its role is uncertain. The CDR3 extends over 16 amino acids. Trimming left V 1 base short and J 5 bases short, with 18 bases between. The DNA for the CDR3 is TGTGCCAGAAGCTTGTCCAGCCTCGGGGGGAAGACTGAAGCTTTCTTT. It is translated as CARSLSSLGGKTEAFF.

The CDR3 reads CAIGRDSRGAFF. In nucleotides, the CDR3 is TGTGCCATCGGCCGGGATTCAAGGGGGGCTTTCTTT. The chain joins TRBV10-3 to TRBJ1-1, with D possibly matching TRBD1 (6 bases). Germline CDR1 reads ENHRY; CDR2 reads SYGVKD. This CDR3 comprises 12 residues. Trimming took off 8 bases at V and 11 bases at J, with 18 bases between the two ends.

This chain connects TRBV30 to TRBJ1-2, with D possibly TRBD1 on 5 matching bases. This CDR3 is built from 12 residues. Deletions cut 5 bases from V and 4 bases from J, with 11 bases between. Germline V gene data show CDR1 as GTSNPN and CDR2 as SVGIG (reference sequence). The CDR3 loop reads CAWDTGRYGYTF. The CDR3 nucleotides are TGTGCCTGGGACACAGGACGCTATGGCTACACCTTC.

V is TRBV7-9 and J is TRBJ2-3; 7 positions agree with TRBD1. The CDR3 extends over 14 amino acids. Looked up from germline, CDR1 is SEHNR and CDR2 is FQNEAQ (reference sequence). V was clipped by 5 bases and J by 0 bases; unmatched bases: 2. The CDR3 region is CASSQGQSTDTQYF. The CDR3 nucleotides are TGTGCCAGCAGCCAGGGACAGAGCACAGATACGCAGTATTTT.

J is TRBJ1-3 and V is TRBV11-2; 7 nucleotides agree with TRBD1. Germline CDR1 reads SGHAT; CDR2 reads FQNNGV. Unmatched junction bases numbered 12, after V lost 3 bases and J lost 1 base. The CDR3 is made up of 18 amino acids. For the CDR3, the DNA is TGTGCCAGCAGCTTCAGAAGCACAGGGGTCTTATCTGGAAACACCATATATTTT. Translation gives CASSFRSTGVLSGNTIYF.

Only one count was recorded for this clone. The chain joins TRBV27 to TRBJ2-3, with TRBD2 matching over 10 bases. Trimming cost V 6 bases and J 2 bases; bases outside gene matches: 17. Germline V gene data show CDR1 as MNHEY and CDR2 as SMNVEV (reference sequence). The CDR3 runs to 19 residues. CDR3 coding DNA: TGTGCCAGCAGCCGGACATATTATAGCGGGAGGTTGTACACAGATACGCAGTATTTT. Its translation: CASSRTYYSGRLYTDTQYF.

This clone was detected only once. The CDR3 does not close with the conserved phenylalanine or tryptophan, likely indicating a read error. The V and J genes are TRBV19 and TRBJ2-7; a possible D gene is TRBD1 (6 bases). CDR1 LNHDA and CDR2 SQIVND come from the germline V gene (reference sequence). The V gene lost 3 bases and the J gene lost 3 bases, with 15 bases spanning the gap. The CDR3 sequence is 15 residues long. The DNA of the CDR3 is TGTGCCAGTAGTATTAGTGTTGGGGGCTACTACGAGCAGTACTTA. Protein sequence: CASSISVGGYYEQYL.

This clone was seen a few times. The gene calls are TRBV5-6 and TRBJ2-5; D possibly corresponds to TRBD2 (5 bases). This CDR3 comprises 14 residues. Germline V gene sequence: CDR1 SGHDT, CDR2 YYEEEE. Trimming took 4 bases from V and 2 from J, leaving 12 bases between them. The CDR3 loop reads CASSNGLSQETQYF. CDR3 DNA: TGTGCCAGCAGCAACGGACTTTCTCAAGAGACCCAGTACTTC.